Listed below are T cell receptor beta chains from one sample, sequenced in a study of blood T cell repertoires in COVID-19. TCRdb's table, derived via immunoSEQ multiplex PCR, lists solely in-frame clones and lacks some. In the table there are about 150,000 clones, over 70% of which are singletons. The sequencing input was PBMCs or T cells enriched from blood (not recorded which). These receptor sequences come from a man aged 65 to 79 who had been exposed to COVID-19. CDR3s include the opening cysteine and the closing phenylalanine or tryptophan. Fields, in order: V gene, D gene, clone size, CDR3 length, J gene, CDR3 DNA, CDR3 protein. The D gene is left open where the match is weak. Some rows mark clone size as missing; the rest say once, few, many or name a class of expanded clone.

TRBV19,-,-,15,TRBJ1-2,TGTGCCAGTACGGACACCTTTACGGACCTCTATGGCTACACCTTC,CASTDTFTDLYGYTF
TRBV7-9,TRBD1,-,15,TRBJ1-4,TGTGCCAGCAGCTTAGGGACAGGGGTTGGCGAAAAACTGTTTTTT,CASSLGTGVGEKLFF
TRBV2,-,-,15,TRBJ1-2,TGTGCCAGCAGTGTGGAGAAAGGGAGTATCTATGGCTACACCTTC,CASSVEKGSIYGYTF
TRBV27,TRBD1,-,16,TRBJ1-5,TGTGCCAGCAGCGCCGGGACAGGGGGATCCAATCAGCCCCAGCATTTT,CASSAGTGGSNQPQHF
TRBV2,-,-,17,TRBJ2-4,TGTGCCAGCAGTGAAGCGACCCGGGTGGCGGCCAAAAACATTCAGTACTTC,CASSEATRVAAKNIQYF
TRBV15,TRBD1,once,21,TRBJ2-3,TGTGCCACCAGCAGAGCTCAAAACCGGGACAGGCGGGTGTATAGCACAGATACGCAGTATTTT,CATSRAQNRDRRVYSTDTQYF
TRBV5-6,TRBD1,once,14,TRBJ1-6,TGTGCCAGCACCACGGACAGGGAGAATTCACCCCTCCACTTT,CASTTDRENSPLHF
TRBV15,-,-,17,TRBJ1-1,TGTGCCACCAGCGCGACGGGGTCCGGGAGAATGAACACTGAAGCTTTCTTT,CATSATGSGRMNTEAFF
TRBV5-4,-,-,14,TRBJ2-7,TGTGCCAGCCGGTCCTCAAAGAGCTCCTACGAGCAGTACTTC,CASRSSKSSYEQYF
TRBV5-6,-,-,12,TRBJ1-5,TGTGCCAGCAGCGCGGGCGAACAGCCCCAGCATTTT,CASSAGEQPQHF
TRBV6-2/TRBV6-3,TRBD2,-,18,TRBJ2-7,TGTGCCAGCAGTCTTCAACAATTCGGGACTAGCGGTACCTACGAGCAGTACTTC,CASSLQQFGTSGTYEQYF
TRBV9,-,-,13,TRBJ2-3,TGTGCCAGCAGCTCCGGGGGCACAGATACGCAGTATTTT,CASSSGGTDTQYF
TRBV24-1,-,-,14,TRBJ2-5,TGTGCCACCAGTGAAAATATACTCCAAGAGACCCAGTACTTC,CATSENILQETQYF
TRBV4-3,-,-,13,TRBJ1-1,TGCGCCAGCAGGTTTCAGTCGGGCACTGAAGCTTTCTTT,CASRFQSGTEAFF
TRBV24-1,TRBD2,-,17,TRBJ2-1,TGTGCCACCAGTGATGGCCCGGGACTAGCGGGTCGCAATGAGCAGTTCTTC,CATSDGPGLAGRNEQFF
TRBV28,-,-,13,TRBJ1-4,TGTGCCAGCTTTGGGGGGGGTAATGAAAAACTGTTTTTT,CASFGGGNEKLFF
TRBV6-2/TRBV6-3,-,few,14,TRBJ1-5,TGTGCCAGCAGTCGAGACAATAGCAATCAGCCCCAGCATTTT,CASSRDNSNQPQHF
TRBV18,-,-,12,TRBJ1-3,TGTGGCCCCAGGGCGCTCGGAAACACCATATATTTT,CGPRALGNTIYF
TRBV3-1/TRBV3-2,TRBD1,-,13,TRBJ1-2,TGTGCCAGCAGTCCGACAGGGGGCCAAGCCTACACCTTC,CASSPTGGQAYTF
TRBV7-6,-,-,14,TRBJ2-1,TGTGCCAGCAGCAAGTTAGGGGGGGCGAATGAGCAGTTCTTC,CASSKLGGANEQFF
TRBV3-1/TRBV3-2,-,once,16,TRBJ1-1,TGTGCCAGCAGCCCAGGTTACAGGGTTATGAACACTGAAGCTTTCTTT,CASSPGYRVMNTEAFF
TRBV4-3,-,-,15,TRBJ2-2,TGCGCCAGCAGCCAAGTCGGGGGTCGGACCGGGGAGCTGTTTTTT,CASSQVGGRTGELFF